This T cell receptor (beta chain) was profiled in a study of T-cell reconstitution after alpha-beta-depleted transplantation in children. Findings of the study overall: Roughly two months post-transplant, alpha-beta T cells reportedly originated from several hundred graft clones that had expanded. T-cell counts and diversity at one year following transplant were attributed mainly to newly produced T cells. Surviving thymic progenitors and recipient T cells were the source of high TCRbeta diversity at day 60 in some patients.

Concerning this clonotype itself: What it binds is not known.

TCRbeta library construction was performed incorporating unique molecular identifiers. TCRdb reprocessed the PCR reads via MiXCR and lists one record per CDR3 protein. The sample includes roughly 500,000 distinct CDR3 sequences, more than 9% of them seen just once. The sequencing used PBMCs, collected before TCRalphabeta/CD19-depleted stem cell transplant. The receptor comes from a child aged 2 to 10 with inherited bone marrow failure, due to receive a stem cell transplant.

This CDR3 is CASSYSAGGTVEQYF. DNA of the CDR3: TGTGCCAGCAGTTACTCGGCGGGGGGGACGGTAGAGCAGTACTTC. This rearrangement joins TRBV6-2 or TRBV6-3 to TRBJ2-7, with 9 bases aligning to TRBD2. In germline, CDR1 is MNHEY, CDR2 SVGEGT. Trimming cost V 0 bases and J 7 bases; bases outside gene matches: 7. The CDR3 runs 15 residues.